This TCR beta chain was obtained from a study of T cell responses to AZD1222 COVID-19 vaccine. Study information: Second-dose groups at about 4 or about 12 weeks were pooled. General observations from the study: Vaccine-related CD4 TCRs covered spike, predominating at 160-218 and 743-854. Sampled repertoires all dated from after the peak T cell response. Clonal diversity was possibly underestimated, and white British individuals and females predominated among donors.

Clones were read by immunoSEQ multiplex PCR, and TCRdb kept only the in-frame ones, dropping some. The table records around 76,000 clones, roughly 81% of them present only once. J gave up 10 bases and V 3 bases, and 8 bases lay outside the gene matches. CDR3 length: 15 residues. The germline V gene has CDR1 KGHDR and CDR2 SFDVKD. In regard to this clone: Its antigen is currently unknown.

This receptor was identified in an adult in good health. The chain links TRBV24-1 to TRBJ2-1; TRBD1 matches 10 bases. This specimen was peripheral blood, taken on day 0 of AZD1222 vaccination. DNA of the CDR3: TGTGCCACCAGTGATACCCGACAGGGGGCAGGGGAGCAGTTCTTC. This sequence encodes CATSDTRQGAGEQFF.